This T cell receptor (beta chain) was identified in a study of response to subunit inactivated influenza vaccine. Concerning this clonotype: No antigen is known for it.

Each CDR3 protein gets one entry after TCRdb re-called the RT-PCR reads with MiXCR. The table shows roughly 650,000 distinct CDR3 sequences, with 14% occurring only once. General observations from the study: Seasonal influenza vaccination, on each occasion, was suggested by the authors to recruit few new T cells.

V lost 3 bases and J 8 bases, leaving 17 bases between the germline ends. CDR1 and CDR2 from the germline V gene are SQVTM and ANQGSEA. The CDR3 contains 14 residues. This TCR was sampled from a middle-aged man who received an inactivated influenza vaccine. The chain carries TRBV29-1 and TRBJ2-1; possibly TRBD2 for D (6 bases). Sequenced here: PBMCs from blood, sampled 14 to 15 days before vaccination. Here the CDR3 reads CSVDRPGSVDEQFF. CDR3 sequence (DNA): TGCAGCGTTGATAGACCCGGGAGTGTCGATGAGCAGTTCTTC.